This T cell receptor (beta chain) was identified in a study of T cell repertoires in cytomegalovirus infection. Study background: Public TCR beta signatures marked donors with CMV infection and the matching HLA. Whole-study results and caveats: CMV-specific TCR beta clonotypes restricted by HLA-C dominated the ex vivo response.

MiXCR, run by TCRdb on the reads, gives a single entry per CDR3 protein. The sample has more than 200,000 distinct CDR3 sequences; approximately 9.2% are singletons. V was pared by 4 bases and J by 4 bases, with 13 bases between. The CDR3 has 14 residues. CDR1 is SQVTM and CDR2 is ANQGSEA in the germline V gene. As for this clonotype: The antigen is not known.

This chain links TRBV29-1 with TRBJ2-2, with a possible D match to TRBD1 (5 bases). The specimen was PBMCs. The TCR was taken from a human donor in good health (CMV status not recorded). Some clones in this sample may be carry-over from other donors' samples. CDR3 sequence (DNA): TGCAGCGTTGTGGGCCCAGGGCCCACCGGGGAGCTGTTTTTT. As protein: CSVVGPGPTGELFF.